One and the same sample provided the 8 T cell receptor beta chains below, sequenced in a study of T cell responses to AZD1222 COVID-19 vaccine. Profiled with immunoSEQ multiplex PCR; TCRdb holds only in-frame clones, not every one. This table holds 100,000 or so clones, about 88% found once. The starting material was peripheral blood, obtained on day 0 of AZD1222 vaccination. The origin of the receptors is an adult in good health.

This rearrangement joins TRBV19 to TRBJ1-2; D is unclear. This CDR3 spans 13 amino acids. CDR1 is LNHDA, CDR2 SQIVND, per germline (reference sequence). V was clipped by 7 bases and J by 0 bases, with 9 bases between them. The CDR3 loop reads CASKRTTNYGYTF. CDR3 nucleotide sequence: TGTGCCAGTAAGAGGACTACTAACTATGGCTACACCTTC.

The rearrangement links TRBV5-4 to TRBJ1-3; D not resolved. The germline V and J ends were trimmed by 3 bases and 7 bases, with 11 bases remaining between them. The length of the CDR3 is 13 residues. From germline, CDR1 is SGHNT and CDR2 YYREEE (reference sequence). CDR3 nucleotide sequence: TGTGCCAGCAGCTCCAAGGACGGGAACACCATATATTTT. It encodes CASSSKDGNTIYF. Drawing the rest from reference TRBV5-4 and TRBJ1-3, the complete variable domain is ETGVTQSPTHLIKTRGQQVTLRCSSQSGHNTVSWYQQALGQGPQFIFQYYREEENGRGNFPPRFSGLQFPNYSSELNVNALELDDSALYLCASSSKDGNTIYFGEGSWLTVV.

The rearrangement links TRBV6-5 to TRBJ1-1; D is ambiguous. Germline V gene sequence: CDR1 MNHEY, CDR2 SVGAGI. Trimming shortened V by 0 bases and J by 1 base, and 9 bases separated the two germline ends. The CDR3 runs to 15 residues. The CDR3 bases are TGTGCCAGCAGTTACTCGACTAGGTCGAACACTGAAGCTTTCTTT. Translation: CASSYSTRSNTEAFF.

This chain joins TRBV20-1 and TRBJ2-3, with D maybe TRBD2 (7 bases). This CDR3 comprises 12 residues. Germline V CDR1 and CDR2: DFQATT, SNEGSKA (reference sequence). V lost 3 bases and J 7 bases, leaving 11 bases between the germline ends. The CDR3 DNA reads TGCAGTGCTAGTGGGGGGGCGAATACGCAGTATTTT. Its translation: CSASGGANTQYF.

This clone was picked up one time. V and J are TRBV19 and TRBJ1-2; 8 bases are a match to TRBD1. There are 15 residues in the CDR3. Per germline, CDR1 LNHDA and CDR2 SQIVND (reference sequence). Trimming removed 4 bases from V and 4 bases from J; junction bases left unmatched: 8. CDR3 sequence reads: CASSTHGQGRYGYTF. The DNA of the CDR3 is TGTGCCAGTAGTACCCACGGACAGGGTCGCTATGGCTACACCTTC.

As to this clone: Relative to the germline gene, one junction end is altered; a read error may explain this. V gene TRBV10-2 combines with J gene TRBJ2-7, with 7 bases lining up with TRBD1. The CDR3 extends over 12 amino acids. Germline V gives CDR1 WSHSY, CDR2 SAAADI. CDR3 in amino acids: CASSSQGSEQCF. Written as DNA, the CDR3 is TGCGCCAGCAGTTCACAGGGGAGCGAGCAGTGCTTC.

CDR3 in amino acids: CASTSRQGQNNSPLHF. As DNA, the CDR3 is TGCGCCAGCACATCCCGACAGGGCCAGAATAATTCACCCCTCCACTTT. The chain uses TRBV10-1 and TRBJ1-6, with 7 bases lining up with TRBD1. V was pared by 7 bases and J by 5 bases, with 11 bases of the junction left unmatched. Germline loops: CDR1 WNHNN, CDR2 SYGVQD (reference sequence). This CDR3 is 16 amino acids long.

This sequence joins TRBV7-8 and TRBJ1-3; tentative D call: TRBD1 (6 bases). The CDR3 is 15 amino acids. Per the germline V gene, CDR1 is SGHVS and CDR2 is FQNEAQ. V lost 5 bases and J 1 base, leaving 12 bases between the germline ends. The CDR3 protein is CASSTRGLSGNTIYF. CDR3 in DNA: TGTGCCAGCAGCACCCGGGGGCTATCTGGAAACACCATATATTTT.